This T cell receptor beta chain was profiled in a study of post-analysis software for immune sequencing data. Points from the study as a whole: There were a handful of TRBV segments more frequent in patients than controls, and TRBV5-6, TRBV5-1 and TRBV20-1 were among them. Pronounced co-clustering by F measure was evident among identically batched samples.

This CDR3 region has 16 residues. Germline CDR1 SGHVS, CDR2 FQNEAQ. About this clonotype itself: What it binds is not known.

Included in the TCR beta cDNA libraries were unique molecular identifiers. Each batch of roughly 1 to 11 million T cells produced some 500,000 cDNA molecules. TCRdb processed the PCR reads anew with MiXCR; each CDR3 protein has one entry. Found here are roughly 730,000 distinct CDR3 sequences, 25% to 30% of them singletons; the top ten hold under 0.7%. The rearrangement links TRBV7-8 to TRBJ2-5; TRBD2 matches at 9 bases. The closer fit of TRBJ2-7 to the DNA end suggests the J call may be wrong. This receptor was identified in a girl aged 10 to 17 with multiple sclerosis. The specimen was blood. The CDR3 loop reads CASSDSRGREGLEQYF. In nucleotides, the CDR3 is TGTGCCAGCAGCGACTCTCGAGGGCGGGAGGGGCTCGAGCAGTACTTC.